Below are 11 T cell receptor beta chains sequenced from a single sample in a study of monozygotic twins with inflammatory bowel disease. TCRdb re-analyzed the 5' RACE reads; it lists each CDR3 protein once, without DNA. The sample totals under 200,000 distinct CDR3 sequences. The sequencing sample was made of blood. The receptor set was obtained from a human donor with ulcerative colitis or Crohn's disease, or a healthy co-twin of an affected twin (not recorded which).

The rearrangement links TRBV5-5 to TRBJ2-7. CDR3 length equals 13 residues. The germline CDR1 and CDR2 sequences are SGHKS and YYEKEE (reference sequence). This chain's CDR3 is CASSFLTSFEQYF.

The chain is built from TRBV6-5 and TRBJ1-1; TCRdb proposes TRBD1, but this gene call is untestable without DNA. The CDR3 spans 14 residues. Germline V lookup: CDR1 MNHEY, CDR2 SVGAGI. CDR3 in amino acids: CASSLGQVVSEAFF.

The V gene is TRBV7-3, the J gene TRBJ2-3; TCRdb reports TRBD1, a call that lacks DNA to check it against. The CDR3 loop spans 14 amino acids. CDR1 and CDR2 (germline): SGHTA, FQGTGA. CDR3 sequence: CASSSGQITDTQYF.

This chain joins TRBV2 and TRBJ2-1; TCRdb's assignment of TRBD2 cannot be checked, as there is no DNA. CDR3 size: 18 residues. Germline V gives CDR1 SNHLY, CDR2 FYNNEI. The chain's CDR3 is CASTGPNSSRHFYNEQFF.

This chain links TRBV4-1 with TRBJ2-3; as DNA is missing, the TRBD2 call by TCRdb cannot be tested. This CDR3 is built from 17 residues. Germline-derived CDR1 and CDR2 are MGHRA and YSYEKL. This chain's CDR3 is CASSQPISGRAVDTQYF.

The gene calls are TRBV24-1 and TRBJ2-1. The CDR3 consists of 15 residues. Germline assignment: CDR1 KGHDR and CDR2 SFDVKD. The CDR3 spells CATSGARSSYNEQFF.

The chain carries TRBV14 and TRBJ2-1; TCRdb selects TRBD2, and the lack of DNA leaves this call unchecked. The length of the CDR3 is 16 residues. CDR1 and CDR2 from the germline V gene are SGHDN and FVKESK. CDR3 protein: CASSQGWLAGLNEQFF.

The chain carries TRBV19 and TRBJ2-2. The germline V gene has CDR1 LNHDA and CDR2 SQIVND (reference sequence). This CDR3 spans 17 amino acids. The CDR3 spells CASSIILVRTNTGELFF.

J is TRBJ1-4 and V is TRBV11-2; TCRdb designates TRBD1, a call that cannot be tested without DNA. Germline assignment: CDR1 SGHAT and CDR2 FQNNGV. The CDR3 extends over 20 amino acids. The CDR3: CASSPGVVFGVAATNEKLFF.

V usage is TRBV5-6 and J usage is TRBJ2-1; the D gene TCRdb calls, TRBD1, cannot be checked with no DNA. The CDR3 sequence is 13 residues long. The V gene's germline CDR1 is SGHDT and CDR2 YYEEEE. CDR3 region: CASRWGFNHEQFF.

The chain recombines TRBV11-1 with TRBJ2-6; TCRdb designates TRBD2, a call that cannot be tested without DNA. The CDR3 runs 18 residues. Germline lookup yields CDR1 SGHAT and CDR2 FQDESV (reference sequence). The CDR3 region is CASSFGLAGERGANVLTF.